A single TCR beta chain is shown here with its context. The antigen is unknown. This specimen belongs to a study of graft-versus-host responses after intestinal transplantation. Trimming pared 2 bases from V and 4 bases from J, leaving 13 bases between. CDR1 and CDR2 (germline): SGHTA, FQGTGA. There are 15 residues in the CDR3. Generated by immunoSEQ multiplex PCR, the TCRdb table keeps only in-frame clones and is missing some. The sample lists 84,000 or so clones, approximately 95% occurring once. Study results and limitations: GvH clones turned up in recipient marrow; some had shown up first in ileum or blood.

The J gene is TRBJ2-3, the V gene TRBV7-3, with D perhaps TRBD1 (6 bases). The receptor was derived from a human donor who was the organ donor for an intestinal transplant. The sample was unstimulated CD8+ T cells sorted from spleen or lymph node cells, taken before transplant. The CDR3 loop reads CASSLVGGAADTQYF. Here the CDR3 DNA reads TGTGCCAGCAGCTTAGTTGGGGGCGCGGCAGATACGCAGTATTTT.